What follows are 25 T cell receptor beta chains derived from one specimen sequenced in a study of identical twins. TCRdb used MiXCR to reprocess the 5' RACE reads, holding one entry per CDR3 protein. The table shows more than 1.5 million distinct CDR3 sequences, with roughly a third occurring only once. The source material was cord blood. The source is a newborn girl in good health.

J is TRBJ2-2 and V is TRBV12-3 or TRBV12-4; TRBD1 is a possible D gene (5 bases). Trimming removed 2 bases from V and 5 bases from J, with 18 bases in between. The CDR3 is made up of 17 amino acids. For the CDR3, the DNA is TGTGCCAGCAGTTTAACCCGGGCAGGGCCACGAACCGGGGAGCTGTTTTTT. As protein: CASSLTRAGPRTGELFF.

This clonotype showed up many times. As DNA, the CDR3 is TGCAGCGTTTACACCTACGAGCAGTACTTC. Amino acid sequence: CSVYTYEQYF. The V gene is TRBV29-1, the J gene TRBJ2-7; D not certain. Germline V gene lookup returns CDR1 SQVTM and CDR2 ANQGSEA. The CDR3 consists of 10 residues. V was pared by 5 bases and J by 2 bases, with 4 bases between.

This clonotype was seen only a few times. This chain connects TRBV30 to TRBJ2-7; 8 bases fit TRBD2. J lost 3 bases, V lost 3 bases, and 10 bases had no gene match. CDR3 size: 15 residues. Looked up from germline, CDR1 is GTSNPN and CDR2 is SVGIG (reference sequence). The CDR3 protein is CAWRFGGAGDYEQYF. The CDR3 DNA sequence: TGTGCCTGGAGATTTGGGGGAGCGGGAGACTACGAGCAGTACTTC.

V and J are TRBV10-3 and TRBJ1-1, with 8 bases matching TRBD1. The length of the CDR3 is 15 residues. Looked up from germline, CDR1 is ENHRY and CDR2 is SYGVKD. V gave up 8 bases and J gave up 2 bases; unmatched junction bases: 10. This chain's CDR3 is CAIGGQGRSNTEAFF. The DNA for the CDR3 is TGTGCCATCGGAGGACAGGGTAGGAGTAACACTGAAGCTTTCTTT.

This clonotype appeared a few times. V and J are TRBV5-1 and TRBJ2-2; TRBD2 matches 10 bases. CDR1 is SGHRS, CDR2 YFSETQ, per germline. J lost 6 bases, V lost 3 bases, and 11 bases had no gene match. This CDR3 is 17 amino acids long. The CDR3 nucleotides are TGCGCCAGCAGCTCACCTAGCGGGGGCCGGTTCGCCGGGGAGCTGTTTTTT. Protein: CASSSPSGGRFAGELFF. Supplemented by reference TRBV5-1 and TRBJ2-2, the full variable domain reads KAGVTQTPRYLIKTRGQQVTLSCSPISGHRSVSWYQQTPGQGLQFLFEYFSETQRNKGNFPGRFSGRQFSNSRSEMNVSTLELGDSALYLCASSSPSGGRFAGELFFGEGSRLTVL.

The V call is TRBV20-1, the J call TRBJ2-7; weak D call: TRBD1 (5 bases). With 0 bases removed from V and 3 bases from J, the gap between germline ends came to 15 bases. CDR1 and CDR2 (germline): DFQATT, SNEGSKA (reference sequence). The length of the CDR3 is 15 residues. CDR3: CSARDLQGGVYEQYF. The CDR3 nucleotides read TGCAGTGCTAGAGATCTCCAGGGTGGCGTCTACGAGCAGTACTTC.

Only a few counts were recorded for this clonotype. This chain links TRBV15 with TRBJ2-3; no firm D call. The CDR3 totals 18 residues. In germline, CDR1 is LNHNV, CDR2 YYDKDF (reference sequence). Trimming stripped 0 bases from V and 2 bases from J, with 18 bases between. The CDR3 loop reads CATSRDPPRPAPTDTQYF. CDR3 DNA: TGTGCCACCAGCAGAGACCCACCTCGGCCTGCCCCCACAGATACGCAGTATTTT.

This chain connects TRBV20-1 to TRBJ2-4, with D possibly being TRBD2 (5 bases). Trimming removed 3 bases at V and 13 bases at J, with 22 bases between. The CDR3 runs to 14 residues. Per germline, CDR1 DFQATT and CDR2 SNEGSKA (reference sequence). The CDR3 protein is CSARPSGKNNEQYF. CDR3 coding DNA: TGCAGTGCTAGGCCGTCCGGGAAAAACAATGAGCAGTACTTC.

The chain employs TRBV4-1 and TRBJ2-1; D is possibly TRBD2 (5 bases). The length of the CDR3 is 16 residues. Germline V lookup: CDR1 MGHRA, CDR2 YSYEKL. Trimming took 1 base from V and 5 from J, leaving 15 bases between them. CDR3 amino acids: CASSQGIISGNNEQFF. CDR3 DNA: TGCGCCAGCAGCCAAGGAATCATAAGCGGAAACAATGAGCAGTTCTTC.

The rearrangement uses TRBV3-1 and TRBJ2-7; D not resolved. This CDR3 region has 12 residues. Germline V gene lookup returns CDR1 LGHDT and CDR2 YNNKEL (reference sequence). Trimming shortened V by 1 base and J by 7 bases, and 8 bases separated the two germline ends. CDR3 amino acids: CASSQARVEQYF. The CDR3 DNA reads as TGTGCCAGCAGCCAAGCTAGAGTTGAGCAGTACTTC.

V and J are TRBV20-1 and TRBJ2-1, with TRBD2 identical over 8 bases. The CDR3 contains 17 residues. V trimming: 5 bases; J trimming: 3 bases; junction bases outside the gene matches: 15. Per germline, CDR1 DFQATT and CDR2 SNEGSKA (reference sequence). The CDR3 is CSAPLLGLAGHYNEQFF. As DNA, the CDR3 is TGCAGTGCTCCCCTTCTAGGACTAGCCGGACACTACAATGAGCAGTTCTTC.

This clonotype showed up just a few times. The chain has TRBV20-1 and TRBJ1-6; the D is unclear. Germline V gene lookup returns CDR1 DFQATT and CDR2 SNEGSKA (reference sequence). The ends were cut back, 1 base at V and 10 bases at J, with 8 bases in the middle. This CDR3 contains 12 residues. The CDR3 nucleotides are TGCAGTGCTAGAGCCGAAGGGTCACCCCTCCACTTT. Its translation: CSARAEGSPLHF.

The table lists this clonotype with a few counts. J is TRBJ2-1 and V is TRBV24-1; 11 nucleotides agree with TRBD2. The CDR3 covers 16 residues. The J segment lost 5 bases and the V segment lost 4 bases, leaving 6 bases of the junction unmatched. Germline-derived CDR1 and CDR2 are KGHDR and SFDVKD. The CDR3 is CATSDLSGRANNEQFF. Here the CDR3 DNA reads TGTGCCACCAGTGACCTTAGCGGGAGGGCGAACAATGAGCAGTTCTTC.

The CDR3 loop is CASSESGGPNYGYTF. CDR3 in DNA: TGTGCCAGCAGTGAATCGGGGGGCCCAAACTATGGCTACACCTTC. The chain links TRBV25-1 to TRBJ1-2, with a tentative D call TRBD1 (6 bases). The CDR3 sequence is 15 residues long. V was clipped by 1 base and J by 2 bases, with 11 bases between them. Germline-derived CDR1 and CDR2 are MGHDK and SYGVNS.

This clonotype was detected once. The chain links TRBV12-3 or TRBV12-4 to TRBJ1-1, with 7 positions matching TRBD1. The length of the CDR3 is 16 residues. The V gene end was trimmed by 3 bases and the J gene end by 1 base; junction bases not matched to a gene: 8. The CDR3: CASSLKGAHKNTEAFF. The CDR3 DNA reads TGTGCCAGCAGTTTGAAGGGGGCACACAAGAACACTGAAGCTTTCTTT.

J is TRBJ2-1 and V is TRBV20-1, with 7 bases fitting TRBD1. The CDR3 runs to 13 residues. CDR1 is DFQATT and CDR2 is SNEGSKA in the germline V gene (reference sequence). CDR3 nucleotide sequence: TGCAGCGCCCGCGGACAGGTAAACAATGAGCAGTTCTTC. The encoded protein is CSARGQVNNEQFF.

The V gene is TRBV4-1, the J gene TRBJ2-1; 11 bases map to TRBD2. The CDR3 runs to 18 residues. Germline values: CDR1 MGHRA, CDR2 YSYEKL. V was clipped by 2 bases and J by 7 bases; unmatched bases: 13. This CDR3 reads CASSQRLGGTSGRNEQFF. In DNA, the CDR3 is TGCGCCAGCAGCCAAAGATTGGGGGGGACTAGCGGTAGGAATGAGCAGTTCTTC.

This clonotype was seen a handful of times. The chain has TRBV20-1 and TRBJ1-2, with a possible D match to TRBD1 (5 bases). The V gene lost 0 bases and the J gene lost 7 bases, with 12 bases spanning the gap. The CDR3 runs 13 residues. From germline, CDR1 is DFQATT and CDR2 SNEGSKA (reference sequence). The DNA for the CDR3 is TGCAGTGCTAGAGACAGGGTGCGCGGTGGCTACACCTTC. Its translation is CSARDRVRGGYTF.

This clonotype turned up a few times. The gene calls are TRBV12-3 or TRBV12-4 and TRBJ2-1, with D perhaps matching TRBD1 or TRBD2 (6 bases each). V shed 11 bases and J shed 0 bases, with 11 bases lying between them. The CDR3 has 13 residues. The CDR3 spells CAAGTTSYNEQFF. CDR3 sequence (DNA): TGTGCCGCGGGGACAACCTCCTACAATGAGCAGTTCTTC.

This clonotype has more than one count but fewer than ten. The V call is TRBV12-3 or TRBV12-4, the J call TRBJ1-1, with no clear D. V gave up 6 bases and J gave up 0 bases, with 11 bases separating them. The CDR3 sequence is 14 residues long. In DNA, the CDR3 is TGTGCCAGCAGATGGAGCGGTATGAACACTGAAGCTTTCTTT. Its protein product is CASRWSGMNTEAFF.

The CDR3 here is CASSSWSPRNTEAFF. The CDR3 region has the DNA TGTGCCAGCAGTTCCTGGTCCCCGCGTAACACTGAAGCTTTCTTT. The V call is TRBV7-2, the J call TRBJ1-1; D unresolved. The V gene lost 6 bases and the J gene lost 2 bases, with 16 bases spanning the gap. The germline CDR1 and CDR2 sequences are SGHTA and FQGNSA. This CDR3 is built from 15 residues.

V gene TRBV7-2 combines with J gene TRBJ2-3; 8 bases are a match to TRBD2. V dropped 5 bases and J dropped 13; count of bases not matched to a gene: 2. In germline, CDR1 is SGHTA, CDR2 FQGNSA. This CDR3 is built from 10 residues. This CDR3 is CASSPGLEYF. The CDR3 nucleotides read TGTGCCAGCAGCCCGGGACTAGAGTATTTT.

The CDR3 DNA reads as TGCGCCAGCAGCCCAGGACTTGGCCGTCTGGTCTACAATGAGCAGTTCTTC. Protein: CASSPGLGRLVYNEQFF. V is TRBV5-1 and J is TRBJ2-1, with a tentative D call TRBD2 (5 bases). V lost 4 bases, J lost 3 bases, and 20 bases lay in between. CDR1 is SGHRS, CDR2 YFSETQ, per germline. This CDR3 has 17 amino acids.

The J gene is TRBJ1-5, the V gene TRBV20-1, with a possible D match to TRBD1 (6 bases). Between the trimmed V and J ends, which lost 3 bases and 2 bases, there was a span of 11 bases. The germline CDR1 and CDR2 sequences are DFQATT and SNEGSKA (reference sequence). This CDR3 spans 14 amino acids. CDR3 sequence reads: CSARSDSGNQPQHF. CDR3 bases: TGCAGTGCTAGGTCGGACAGCGGCAATCAGCCCCAGCATTTT.

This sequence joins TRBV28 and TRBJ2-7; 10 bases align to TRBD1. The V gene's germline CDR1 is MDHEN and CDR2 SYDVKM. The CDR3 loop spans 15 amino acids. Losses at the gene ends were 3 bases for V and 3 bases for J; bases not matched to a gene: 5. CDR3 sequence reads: CASSLPDRGGYEQYF. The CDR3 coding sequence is TGTGCCAGCAGTTTGCCGGACAGGGGGGGCTACGAGCAGTACTTC.